This T cell receptor beta chain originates from a study of shared clonotypes between healthy human individuals. Measured with immunoSEQ multiplex PCR; TCRdb has only the in-frame clones, and not every one. The table lists around 2,000,000 clones, about 95% of them singletons. This clone occurred once. The CDR3 runs 15 residues. The ends were cut back, 2 bases at V and 7 bases at J, with 15 bases in the middle. Germline V gives CDR1 MNHNS, CDR2 SASEGT. CD45RO-negative, CCR7-positively selected cells formed the naive CD8 fraction, excluding terminally differentiated effector memory CD45RA+ cells. What was sequenced was naive CD8+ T cells sorted from blood. This clonotype originated in a man aged 18 to 35 in good health. V is TRBV6-1 and J is TRBJ2-1; D may be TRBD2 (5 bases). The CDR3 DNA reads TGTGCCAGCAGTGAACTCGGCCTAGCTAGTAATGAGCAGTTCTTC. Its translation is CASSELGLASNEQFF.